This T cell receptor (beta chain) was recovered during a study of blood T cell repertoires in COVID-19. The J segment lost 3 bases and the V segment lost 0 bases, leaving 14 bases of the junction unmatched. Looked up from germline, CDR1 is LGHNA and CDR2 is YNFKEQ. The CDR3 totals 19 residues. The repertoire was sequenced with immunoSEQ multiplex PCR; TCRdb's copy has only in-frame clones and lacks some. The repertoire consists of approximately 300,000 clones, with roughly 85% occurring once and the leading ten covering over 1.5%. Individuals aged roughly 18 to 95 years were recruited from some 26 US areas. The study assigned cohorts using participant-reported clinical history.

This clonotype originated in a woman aged 30 to 39 who had been exposed to COVID-19. The chain uses TRBV4-2 and TRBJ2-7; TRBD2 matches 10 bases. The sample consisted of PBMCs or T cells enriched from blood (not recorded which). As DNA, the CDR3 is TGTGCCAGCAGCCAAGAGATTGTTGCTAGCGGGGGCAGTAACTACGAGCAGTACTTC. The encoded protein is CASSQEIVASGGSNYEQYF.